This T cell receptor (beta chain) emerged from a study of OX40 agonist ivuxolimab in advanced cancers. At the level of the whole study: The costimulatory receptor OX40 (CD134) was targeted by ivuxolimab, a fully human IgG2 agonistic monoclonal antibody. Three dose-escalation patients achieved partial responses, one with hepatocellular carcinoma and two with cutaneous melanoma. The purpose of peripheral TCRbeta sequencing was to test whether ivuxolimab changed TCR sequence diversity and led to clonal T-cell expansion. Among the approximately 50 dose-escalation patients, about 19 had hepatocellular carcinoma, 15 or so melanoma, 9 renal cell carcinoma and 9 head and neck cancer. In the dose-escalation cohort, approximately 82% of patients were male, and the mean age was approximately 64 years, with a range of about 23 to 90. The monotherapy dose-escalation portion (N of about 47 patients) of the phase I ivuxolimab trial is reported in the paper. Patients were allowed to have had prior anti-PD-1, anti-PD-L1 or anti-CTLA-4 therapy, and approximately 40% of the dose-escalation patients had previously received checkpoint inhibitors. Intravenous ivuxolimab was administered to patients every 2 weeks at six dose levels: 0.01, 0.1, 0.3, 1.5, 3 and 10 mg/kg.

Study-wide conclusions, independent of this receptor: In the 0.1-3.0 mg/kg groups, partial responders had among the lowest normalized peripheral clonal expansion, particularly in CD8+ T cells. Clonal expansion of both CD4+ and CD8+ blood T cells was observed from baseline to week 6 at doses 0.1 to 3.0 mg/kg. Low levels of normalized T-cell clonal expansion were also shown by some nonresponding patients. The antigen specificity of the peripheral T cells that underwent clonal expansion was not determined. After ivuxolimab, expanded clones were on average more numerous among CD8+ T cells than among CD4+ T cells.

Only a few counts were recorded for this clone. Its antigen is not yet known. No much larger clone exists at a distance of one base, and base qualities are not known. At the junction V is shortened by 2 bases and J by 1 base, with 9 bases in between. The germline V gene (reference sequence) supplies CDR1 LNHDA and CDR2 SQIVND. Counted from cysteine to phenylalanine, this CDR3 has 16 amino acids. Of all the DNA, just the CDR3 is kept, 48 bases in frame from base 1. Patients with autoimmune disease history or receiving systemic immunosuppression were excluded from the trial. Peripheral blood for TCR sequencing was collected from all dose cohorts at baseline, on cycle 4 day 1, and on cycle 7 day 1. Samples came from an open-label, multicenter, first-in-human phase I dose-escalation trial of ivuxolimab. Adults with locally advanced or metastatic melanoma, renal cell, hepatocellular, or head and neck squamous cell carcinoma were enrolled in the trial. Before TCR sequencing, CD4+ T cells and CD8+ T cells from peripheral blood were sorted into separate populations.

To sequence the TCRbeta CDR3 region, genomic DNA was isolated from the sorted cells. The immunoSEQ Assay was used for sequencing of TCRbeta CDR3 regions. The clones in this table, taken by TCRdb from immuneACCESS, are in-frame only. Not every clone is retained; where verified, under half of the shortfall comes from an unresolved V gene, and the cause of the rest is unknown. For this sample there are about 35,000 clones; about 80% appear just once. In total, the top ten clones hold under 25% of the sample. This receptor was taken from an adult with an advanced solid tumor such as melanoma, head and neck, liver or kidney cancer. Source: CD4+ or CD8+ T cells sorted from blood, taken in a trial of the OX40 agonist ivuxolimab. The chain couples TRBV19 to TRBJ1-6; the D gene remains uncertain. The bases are TGTGCCAGTAGTATATCCCGGCCTTCCTATAATTCACCCCTCCACTTT. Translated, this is CASSISRPSYNSPLHF.